The rows below give T cell receptor beta chains drawn from one sample of a study of high-grade serous ovarian cancer treatment subgroups. This table comes from immunoSEQ multiplex PCR, and its TCRdb copy is limited to in-frame clones, with some not included. This sample carries under 5,000 clones, 78% of them seen once, and the ten largest clones take around 8%. The material sequenced was tumor tissue. These receptors were taken from a human donor with high-grade serous ovarian cancer. CDR3s include the opening cysteine and the closing phenylalanine or tryptophan. Each record gives: clone size, D gene, J gene, V gene, CDR3 protein, CDR3 DNA. D genes are given only for firm matches. The size field is filled for only some rows; it gives once, few, many or a size class.

NA NA TRBJ2-1 TRBV5-1 CASSPARGVNEQFF TGCGCCAGCAGCCCGGCGCGAGGGGTAAATGAGCAGTTCTTC
NA NA TRBJ1-5 TRBV5-1 CASSLVPVSNQPQHF TGCGCCAGCAGCTTGGTTCCTGTTAGCAATCAGCCCCAGCATTTT
large TRBD1 TRBJ1-2 TRBV30 CAWSAPGQGTTNYGYTF TGTGCCTGGAGTGCACCGGGACAGGGGACGACTAACTATGGCTACACCTTC
NA NA TRBJ1-2 TRBV9 CASSVEGTVYGYTF TGTGCCAGCAGCGTAGAGGGGACGGTCTATGGCTACACCTTC
NA NA TRBJ2-3 TRBV2 CASRSGGSTDTQYF TGTGCCAGCCGGAGTGGGGGGAGCACAGATACGCAGTATTTT
NA TRBD2 TRBJ2-1 TRBV18 CASSPPGGGAGNEQFF TGTGCCAGCTCACCACCGGGCGGGGGGGCAGGCAATGAGCAGTTCTTC
NA NA TRBJ1-1 TRBV6-1 CASTQGRGGGEAFF TGTGCCAGCACCCAGGGTCGGGGAGGTGGTGAAGCTTTCTTT
once TRBD1 TRBJ1-1 TRBV10-1 CANQCRGSMNTEAFF TGCGCCAATCAATGCAGGGGGTCAATGAACACTGAAGCTTTCTTT
NA TRBD1 TRBJ2-1 TRBV19 CATQEIYRGHNEQFF TGTGCCACTCAGGAAATATACAGGGGTCACAATGAGCAGTTCTTC
NA NA TRBJ2-3 TRBV1 CTSSPGGAGGPDTQYF TGCACCAGCAGCCCGGGGGGAGCGGGGGGGCCAGATACGCAGTATTTT
once TRBD1 TRBJ1-3 TRBV7-9 CASSRTGVGNTIYF TGTGCCAGCAGCCGCACAGGGGTCGGAAACACCATATATTTT
NA NA TRBJ2-3 TRBV23-1 CASSQSTGVGPADTQYF TGCGCCAGCAGTCAATCTACGGGGGTTGGGCCTGCAGATACGCAGTATTTT
NA TRBD2 TRBJ2-7 TRBV11-2 CASSLDYRTSVYEQYF TGTGCCAGCAGCTTAGACTATAGGACTAGCGTGTACGAGCAGTACTTC
NA NA TRBJ2-2 TRBV6-5 CASSFHGELFF TGTGCCAGCAGCTTCCACGGGGAGCTGTTTTTT
NA NA TRBJ1-2 TRBV5-1 CASSLSRDANYGYTF TGCGCCAGCAGCCTATCTAGGGACGCAAACTATGGCTACACCTTC
NA TRBD2 TRBJ2-3 TRBV11-2 CASSVTSGTTDTQYF TGTGCCAGCAGCGTAACTAGCGGCACCACAGATACGCAGTATTTT
NA NA TRBJ1-2 TRBV5-1 CASSLAGDKAGRYTF TGCGCCAGCAGCTTGGCCGGGGACAAGGCAGGGCGCTACACCTTC
once NA TRBJ2-7 TRBV19 CARGTELGYEQYF TGTGCCAGGGGGACCGAACTAGGGTACGAGCAGTACTTC
NA TRBD1 TRBJ2-7 TRBV15 CATSRFTGGGYEQYF TGTGCCACCAGCAGATTTACAGGGGGCGGGTACGAGCAGTACTTC
NA NA TRBJ2-7 TRBV20-1 CSARTTYEQYF TGCAGTGCTAGAACAACTTACGAGCAGTACTTC
NA NA TRBJ2-5 TRBV28 CASSLTSQETQYF TGTGCCAGCAGTTTAACCAGCCAAGAGACCCAGTACTTC
few NA TRBJ2-7 TRBV28 CASTYSRDTSYEQYF TGTGCCAGCACCTACAGCCGGGACACCTCCTACGAGCAGTACTTC
few NA TRBJ1-3 TRBV10-3 CAIGMTTTAGNTIYF TGTGCCATTGGTATGACGACCACGGCTGGAAACACCATATATTTT
NA NA TRBJ2-7 TRBV6-1 CASGGRVSYEQYF TGTGCCAGCGGGGGACGGGTCTCCTACGAGCAGTACTTC
NA NA TRBJ2-5 TRBV9 CASSPTGASTQYF TGTGCCAGCAGCCCCACGGGGGCGAGTACCCAGTACTTC
NA NA TRBJ1-2 TRBV6-6 CASSYMEGGYGYTF TGTGCCAGCAGTTACATGGAGGGAGGATATGGCTACACCTTC
NA TRBD1 TRBJ1-1 TRBV7-2 CASSPIKTRGLGAFF TGTGCCAGCAGCCCCATAAAAACCAGGGGGCTAGGAGCTTTCTTT
NA TRBD2 TRBJ2-5 TRBV6-5 CASRATSGGVETQYF TGTGCCAGCAGGGCGACTAGCGGGGGGGTAGAGACCCAGTACTTC
NA TRBD2 TRBJ2-3 TRBV19 CASTPSGGTPSTDTQYF TGTGCCAGTACACCTAGCGGGGGGACCCCTAGCACAGATACGCAGTATTTT
NA TRBD1 TRBJ1-6 TRBV30 CAWQGQRRSPLHF TGTGCCTGGCAGGGACAGCGAAGGTCACCCCTCCACTTT
few TRBD1 TRBJ2-7 TRBV9 CASSADRVGDEQYF TGTGCCAGCAGCGCTGACAGGGTGGGAGACGAGCAGTACTTC
few NA TRBJ2-5 TRBV5-6 CASSLQAPRERMGLETQYF TGTGCCAGCAGCTTGCAGGCCCCTCGAGAGAGAATGGGGTTAGAGACCCAGTACTTC
once TRBD1 TRBJ2-7 TRBV19 CASTPGRDRTLGEQYF TGTGCCAGCACCCCAGGACGGGACAGAACATTGGGCGAGCAGTACTTC
NA NA TRBJ1-2 TRBV7-9 CASRSGVTNYGYTF TGTGCCAGCCGGTCGGGAGTTACTAACTATGGCTACACCTTC
NA NA TRBJ2-2 TRBV7-6 CASSLVAGTNTGELFF TGTGCCAGCAGCTTAGTTGCGGGGACGAACACCGGGGAGCTGTTTTTT
NA NA TRBJ1-1 TRBV7-8 CASSPRRTEAFF TGTGCCAGCAGCCCCCGACGCACTGAAGCTTTCTTT
NA NA TRBJ2-1 TRBV9 CASSVGQVHEQFF TGTGCCAGCAGCGTAGGACAGGTCCATGAGCAGTTCTTC
few TRBD2 TRBJ2-5 TRBV9 CASSAPGGETQYF TGTGCCAGCAGCGCCCCCGGGGGGGAGACCCAGTACTTC
NA NA TRBJ2-1 TRBV6-5 CASSYEGGAYNEQFF TGTGCCAGCAGTTACGAGGGGGGCGCTTACAATGAGCAGTTCTTC
NA TRBD1 TRBJ1-6 TRBV28 CASIWRTGDSSYNSPLHF TGTGCCAGCATCTGGAGGACAGGGGATAGCTCCTATAATTCACCCCTCCACTTT
NA NA TRBJ1-2 TRBV28 CASSLELNYGYTF TGTGCCAGCAGTTTAGAACTTAACTATGGCTACACCTTC
once NA TRBJ1-4 TRBV4-2 CASSQPLVGVDEKLFF TGTGCCAGCAGCCAACCCCTTGTAGGGGTTGATGAAAAACTGTTTTTT